Listed below are T cell receptor beta chains from one sample, sequenced in a study of CD8 T cells in ankylosing spondylitis. MiXCR, run by TCRdb on the 5' RACE reads, gives a single entry per CDR3 protein. The data show hundreds of thousands of distinct CDR3 sequences, 32% seen once. Sequencing used blood, either unsorted or a sorted T cell fraction (not recorded which). These receptors originate from a male donor with ankylosing spondylitis or in good health (not recorded which). The CDR3 runs from the conserved cysteine through the conserved F or W. D genes are given only for firm matches. Rows give clone size only sometimes, using once, few, many, or a class for an expanded clone.

v_gene: TRBV12-3/TRBV12-4; len: 15; d_gene: -; j_gene: TRBJ2-3; abundance: -; CDR3aa: CASSGTLVVTDTQYF; CDR3nt: TGTGCCAGCAGTGGGACTCTCGTTGTAACAGATACGCAGTATTTT
v_gene: TRBV20-1; len: 12; d_gene: TRBD1; j_gene: TRBJ2-7; abundance: -; CDR3aa: CSARAGGDEQYF; CDR3nt: TGCAGTGCTAGAGCAGGGGGCGACGAGCAGTACTTC
v_gene: TRBV12-3/TRBV12-4; len: 15; d_gene: -; j_gene: TRBJ2-7; abundance: -; CDR3aa: CASSDPGTPRPWQYF; CDR3nt: TGTGCCAGCAGTGACCCCGGGACACCGCGGCCCTGGCAGTACTTC
v_gene: TRBV20-1; len: 14; d_gene: -; j_gene: TRBJ1-3; abundance: -; CDR3aa: CSARSGTDGNTIYF; CDR3nt: TGCAGTGCTAGATCCGGGACGGATGGAAACACCATATATTTT
v_gene: TRBV20-1; len: 13; d_gene: -; j_gene: TRBJ1-5; abundance: few; CDR3aa: CSAGSTQGQPQHF; CDR3nt: TGCAGTGCGGGGTCGACCCAGGGGCAGCCCCAGCATTTT
v_gene: TRBV6-1; len: 13; d_gene: -; j_gene: TRBJ2-7; abundance: few; CDR3aa: CASRSSGGPEQYF; CDR3nt: TGTGCCAGCAGGAGTAGTGGGGGCCCCGAGCAGTACTTC
v_gene: TRBV20-1; len: 14; d_gene: TRBD2; j_gene: TRBJ2-7; abundance: -; CDR3aa: CSARLAGNTYEQYF; CDR3nt: TGCAGTGCTCGTCTAGCGGGGAATACCTACGAGCAGTACTTC
v_gene: TRBV29-1; len: 10; d_gene: -; j_gene: TRBJ2-3; abundance: once; CDR3aa: CSVPTDTQYF; CDR3nt: TGCAGCGTGCCCACAGATACGCAGTATTTT
v_gene: TRBV10-2; len: 12; d_gene: TRBD2; j_gene: TRBJ2-5; abundance: few; CDR3aa: CASGAGGGAQYF; CDR3nt: TGCGCCAGCGGCGCCGGGGGAGGGGCCCAGTACTTC
v_gene: TRBV28; len: 14; d_gene: TRBD1; j_gene: TRBJ1-2; abundance: -; CDR3aa: CASSLFQGARGYTF; CDR3nt: TGTGCCAGCAGTTTATTTCAGGGGGCACGGGGCTACACCTTC
v_gene: TRBV12-3/TRBV12-4; len: 14; d_gene: -; j_gene: TRBJ2-1; abundance: few; CDR3aa: CASSTTSTYNEQFF; CDR3nt: TGTGCCAGCAGTACCACGAGTACCTACAATGAGCAGTTCTTC
v_gene: TRBV20-1; len: 19; d_gene: -; j_gene: TRBJ2-6; abundance: -; CDR3aa: CSARPPSGQGGSGANVLTF; CDR3nt: TGCAGTGCTAGACCCCCTAGTGGGCAGGGGGGCTCTGGGGCCAACGTCCTGACTTTC
v_gene: TRBV5-5; len: 12; d_gene: -; j_gene: TRBJ1-6; abundance: -; CDR3aa: CASSFMASPLHF; CDR3nt: TGTGCCAGCAGCTTCATGGCTTCGCCCCTCCACTTT
v_gene: TRBV20-1; len: 16; d_gene: -; j_gene: TRBJ1-2; abundance: -; CDR3aa: CSASRPSGSRARGYTF; CDR3nt: TGCAGTGCTAGTCGGCCTTCGGGGAGTCGAGCCAGGGGCTACACCTTC
v_gene: TRBV2; len: 14; d_gene: -; j_gene: TRBJ1-1; abundance: once; CDR3aa: CASRIGTHNTEAFF; CDR3nt: TGTGCCAGCAGAATCGGGACACATAACACTGAAGCTTTCTTT
v_gene: TRBV6-1; len: 14; d_gene: -; j_gene: TRBJ1-5; abundance: few; CDR3aa: CASSNGGDNQPQHF; CDR3nt: TGTGCCAGCTCCAACGGGGGCGACAATCAGCCCCAGCATTTT
v_gene: TRBV20-1; len: 15; d_gene: TRBD1; j_gene: TRBJ2-6; abundance: few; CDR3aa: CSATQGAPGANVLTF; CDR3nt: TGCAGTGCGACGCAGGGGGCGCCCGGGGCCAACGTCCTGACTTTC
v_gene: TRBV4-2; len: 14; d_gene: -; j_gene: TRBJ2-5; abundance: -; CDR3aa: CASSQDLVGETQYF; CDR3nt: TGTGCCAGCAGCCAAGATCTTGTTGGGGAGACCCAGTACTTC
v_gene: TRBV30; len: 14; d_gene: -; j_gene: TRBJ2-7; abundance: -; CDR3aa: CAWAPGTATYEQYF; CDR3nt: TGTGCCTGGGCCCCCGGGACGGCTACCTACGAGCAGTACTTC
v_gene: TRBV7-3; len: 14; d_gene: -; j_gene: TRBJ1-1; abundance: few; CDR3aa: CASSLEGPRGEAFF; CDR3nt: TGTGCCAGCAGCCTCGAGGGTCCACGCGGTGAAGCTTTCTTT
v_gene: TRBV10-2; len: 15; d_gene: -; j_gene: TRBJ2-7; abundance: -; CDR3aa: CASSPTGTDSYEQYF; CDR3nt: TGCGCCAGCAGTCCCACGGGCACAGACTCCTACGAGCAGTACTTC
v_gene: TRBV12-3/TRBV12-4; len: 14; d_gene: -; j_gene: TRBJ2-7; abundance: few; CDR3aa: CASSSRDGAYEQYF; CDR3nt: TGTGCCAGCAGTTCACGGGACGGAGCCTACGAGCAGTACTTC
v_gene: TRBV20-1; len: 14; d_gene: -; j_gene: TRBJ2-7; abundance: -; CDR3aa: CSAPPAVPMGEQYF; CDR3nt: TGCAGTGCTCCCCCCGCAGTCCCAATGGGCGAGCAGTACTTC
v_gene: TRBV5-6; len: 17; d_gene: -; j_gene: TRBJ2-5; abundance: -; CDR3aa: CASSLFGVAGDLETQYF; CDR3nt: TGTGCCAGCAGCTTGTTCGGCGTTGCAGGGGATTTAGAGACCCAGTACTTC
v_gene: TRBV7-9; len: 16; d_gene: TRBD1; j_gene: TRBJ2-7; abundance: few; CDR3aa: CASSQTDRDSSYEQYF; CDR3nt: TGTGCCAGCAGCCAAACGGACCGGGACAGCTCCTACGAGCAGTACTTC
v_gene: TRBV29-1; len: 12; d_gene: TRBD1; j_gene: TRBJ1-3; abundance: -; CDR3aa: CSVGSRGNTIYF; CDR3nt: TGCAGCGTTGGGTCCAGGGGGAACACCATATATTTT
v_gene: TRBV6-1; len: 14; d_gene: -; j_gene: TRBJ2-1; abundance: few; CDR3aa: CASSPETAYNEQFF; CDR3nt: TGTGCCAGCAGTCCGGAGACAGCCTACAATGAGCAGTTCTTC
v_gene: TRBV5-1; len: 14; d_gene: TRBD1; j_gene: TRBJ1-2; abundance: -; CDR3aa: CASSEEGQDYGYTF; CDR3nt: TGCGCCAGCAGCGAGGAGGGACAGGACTATGGCTACACCTTC
v_gene: TRBV10-3; len: 15; d_gene: TRBD1; j_gene: TRBJ2-7; abundance: few; CDR3aa: CATLNPGTGVTEQYF; CDR3nt: TGTGCCACCTTAAATCCCGGGACAGGGGTGACCGAGCAGTACTTC
v_gene: TRBV5-1; len: 14; d_gene: -; j_gene: TRBJ2-1; abundance: -; CDR3aa: CASRNSRGYNEQFF; CDR3nt: TGCGCCAGCAGAAATTCCAGGGGCTACAATGAGCAGTTCTTC
v_gene: TRBV20-1; len: 14; d_gene: TRBD2; j_gene: TRBJ2-3; abundance: few; CDR3aa: CSAPRSSGEGTQYF; CDR3nt: TGCAGTGCTCCCCGATCCAGCGGGGAGGGTACGCAGTATTTT
v_gene: TRBV28; len: 14; d_gene: -; j_gene: TRBJ1-3; abundance: -; CDR3aa: CASSYRVSGNTIYF; CDR3nt: TGTGCCAGCAGTTACAGAGTCTCTGGAAACACCATATATTTT
v_gene: TRBV5-1; len: 14; d_gene: -; j_gene: TRBJ2-2; abundance: -; CDR3aa: CASSLDTGIGELFF; CDR3nt: TGCGCCAGCAGCTTGGACACAGGGATCGGGGAGCTGTTTTTT
v_gene: TRBV4-2; len: 17; d_gene: -; j_gene: TRBJ2-3; abundance: -; CDR3aa: CASSQSLGVSSADTQYF; CDR3nt: TGTGCCAGCAGCCAATCACTGGGGGTGAGTTCCGCAGATACGCAGTATTTT
v_gene: TRBV5-1; len: 15; d_gene: TRBD1; j_gene: TRBJ1-2; abundance: -; CDR3aa: CASSDYRGSGPGYTF; CDR3nt: TGCGCCAGCAGCGACTACAGGGGGTCCGGGCCGGGCTACACCTTC
v_gene: TRBV5-1; len: 14; d_gene: -; j_gene: TRBJ2-7; abundance: -; CDR3aa: CASSFKDSNYEQYF; CDR3nt: TGCGCCAGCAGCTTCAAAGACAGCAACTACGAGCAGTACTTC
v_gene: TRBV24-1; len: 17; d_gene: TRBD1; j_gene: TRBJ2-1; abundance: -; CDR3aa: CATSRTGGSSSYNEQFF; CDR3nt: TGTGCCACCAGTCGGACAGGGGGATCGAGCTCCTACAATGAGCAGTTCTTC
v_gene: TRBV5-6; len: 14; d_gene: -; j_gene: TRBJ2-7; abundance: -; CDR3aa: CASSLEGDINEQYF; CDR3nt: TGTGCCAGCAGCCTGGAGGGGGATATTAACGAGCAGTACTTC
v_gene: TRBV20-1; len: 15; d_gene: TRBD1; j_gene: TRBJ2-7; abundance: many; CDR3aa: CSARDRQGTSYEQYF; CDR3nt: TGCAGTGCTAGAGATCGACAGGGCACATCCTACGAGCAGTACTTC
v_gene: TRBV6-5; len: 19; d_gene: TRBD2; j_gene: TRBJ2-5; abundance: few; CDR3aa: CASSSLNHGLAGAGETQYF; CDR3nt: TGTGCCAGCAGTTCGCTGAACCACGGACTAGCGGGGGCCGGAGAGACCCAGTACTTC
v_gene: TRBV7-8; len: 16; d_gene: -; j_gene: TRBJ1-2; abundance: -; CDR3aa: CASSLGLGTDAYGYTF; CDR3nt: TGTGCCAGCAGCTTAGGTTTGGGGACGGACGCATATGGCTACACCTTC
v_gene: TRBV15; len: 16; d_gene: -; j_gene: TRBJ2-7; abundance: few; CDR3aa: CATSRGSLPQTYEQYF; CDR3nt: TGTGCCACCAGCAGAGGGTCCCTCCCCCAAACCTACGAGCAGTACTTC
v_gene: TRBV7-2; len: 11; d_gene: -; j_gene: TRBJ2-7; abundance: many; CDR3aa: CASSGGHEQYF; CDR3nt: TGTGCCAGCAGCGGGGGGCACGAGCAGTACTTC
v_gene: TRBV5-1; len: 14; d_gene: -; j_gene: TRBJ1-6; abundance: -; CDR3aa: CASSPRMVGSPLHF; CDR3nt: TGCGCCAGCAGCCCGCGGATGGTAGGCTCACCCCTCCACTTT
v_gene: TRBV6-1; len: 13; d_gene: -; j_gene: TRBJ2-3; abundance: many; CDR3aa: CASSATSPDTQYF; CDR3nt: TGTGCCAGCAGCGCCACATCCCCAGATACGCAGTATTTT
v_gene: TRBV6-1; len: 14; d_gene: -; j_gene: TRBJ2-1; abundance: many; CDR3aa: CASTRGGGGEEQFF; CDR3nt: TGTGCCAGCACTCGAGGGGGAGGAGGAGAAGAGCAGTTCTTC
v_gene: TRBV12-3/TRBV12-4; len: 15; d_gene: TRBD2; j_gene: TRBJ2-5; abundance: few; CDR3aa: CASSLRASGEETQYF; CDR3nt: TGTGCCAGCAGTTTACGGGCTAGCGGGGAAGAGACCCAGTACTTC
v_gene: TRBV6-5; len: 11; d_gene: -; j_gene: TRBJ2-3; abundance: few; CDR3aa: CASSTGDTQYF; CDR3nt: TGTGCCAGCAGTACGGGAGATACGCAGTATTTT